Below, 32 T cell receptor beta chains from the same sample are listed, as sequenced in a study of Ad26.COV2.S vaccination and SARS-CoV-2 variants. Assay used: immunoSEQ multiplex PCR; TCRdb lists only in-frame clones, some missing. The sample lists 97,000 or so clones, around 80% occurring once. The starting material was peripheral blood, obtained after recovery from COVID-19. Receptors were obtained from a human donor who had recovered from COVID-19.

The V and J genes are TRBV3-1 (or the pseudogene TRBV3-2) and TRBJ1-2; tentative D call: TRBD1 (6 bases). CDR3 size: 17 residues. Germline assignment: CDR1 LGHDT and CDR2 YNNKEL (reference sequence). V was clipped by 0 bases and J by 1 base, with 15 bases between them. The CDR3 spells CASSQEPGVYINYGYTF. In DNA form, the CDR3 reads TGTGCCAGCAGCCAAGAGCCAGGGGTATATATTAACTATGGCTACACCTTC.

This clone was recorded at least ten times. The chain combines TRBV21-1 with TRBJ1-5. TRBV21-1 constitutes a pseudogene. The CDR3 totals 13 residues. For the CDR3, the DNA is TGTGCCAGCTGCGGTTTTTTGGATCAGCCCCAGCATTTT. Protein: CASCGFLDQPQHF.

V usage is TRBV4-3 and J usage is TRBJ2-7; 7 bases are shared with TRBD2. The CDR3 covers 16 residues. With V trimmed by 0 bases and J by 2 bases, 7 bases remained unmatched. Per germline, CDR1 LGHNA and CDR2 YSLEER. The CDR3 DNA reads TGCGCCAGCAGCCAAGATCTCGGGGGGTCTCCCTACGAGCAGTACTTC. Translated, it gives CASSQDLGGSPYEQYF.

The chain has TRBV21-1 and TRBJ1-1. TRBV21-1 counts as a pseudogene. The CDR3 extends over 19 amino acids. The CDR3 nucleotides read TGTGCCAGCAGCAAATGGACAGCCTCCGGGAGAAGAATGAACACTGAAGCTTTCTTT. Amino acids: CASSKWTASGRRMNTEAFF.

The chain couples TRBV7-6 to TRBJ2-1, with 7 bases matching TRBD1. The germline V gene encodes CDR1 SGHVS and CDR2 FNYEAQ. With V trimmed by 2 bases and J by 8 bases, 6 bases remained unmatched. This CDR3 comprises 14 residues. CDR3 sequence: CASSLRTGWDEQFF. The CDR3 DNA follows: TGTGCCAGCAGCTTACGGACAGGATGGGATGAGCAGTTCTTC.

This clone was detected only a few times. The V call is TRBV5-1, the J call TRBJ1-1; no firm D call. Per germline, CDR1 SGHRS and CDR2 YFSETQ. V was trimmed by 3 bases and J by 5 bases, leaving 17 bases between them. The length of the CDR3 is 15 residues. CDR3 DNA sequence: TGCGCCAGCAGCTATAACCCGAGGGATGGGACTGAAGCTTTCTTT. It yields the protein CASSYNPRDGTEAFF.

The chain carries TRBV7-9 and TRBJ2-5; D is unclear. The CDR3 loop spans 15 amino acids. The ends were cut back, 6 bases at V and 4 bases at J, with 18 bases in the middle. Looked up from germline, CDR1 is SEHNR and CDR2 is FQNEAQ (reference sequence). In DNA form, the CDR3 reads TGTGCCAGCAGGGCAAGTGAATATGCTGGAGAGACCCAGTACTTC. Translated: CASRASEYAGETQYF.

V usage is TRBV4-2 and J usage is TRBJ1-4, with D tentatively TRBD1 (5 bases). The V end lost 4 bases, the J end lost 0 bases, and 18 bases lay between the germline ends. CDR1 is LGHNA, CDR2 YNFKEQ, per germline. This CDR3 has 18 residues. CDR3 in amino acids: CASSRGVGLGTTNEKLFF. The CDR3 DNA follows: TGTGCCAGCAGCCGGGGGGTTGGGTTAGGCACAACTAATGAAAAACTGTTTTTT.

This CDR3 is CASSEFFQGEGSGANVLTF. The CDR3 region has the DNA TGTGCCAGCAGTGAATTCTTTCAGGGGGAGGGCTCTGGGGCCAACGTCCTGACTTTC. J is TRBJ2-6 and V is TRBV6-1; perhaps D is TRBD1 or TRBD2 (7 bases each). The CDR3 consists of 19 residues. Trimming shortened V by 2 bases and J by 0 bases, and 17 bases separated the two germline ends. Germline V gene data show CDR1 as MNHNS and CDR2 as SASEGT.

This clone was found once. V is TRBV7-9 and J is TRBJ2-2; 7 bases are shared with TRBD1. Looked up from germline, CDR1 is SEHNR and CDR2 is FQNEAQ (reference sequence). V trimming: 4 bases; J trimming: 3 bases; junction bases outside the gene matches: 5. The CDR3 length is 15 residues. The CDR3 DNA sequence: TGTGCCAGCAGCTCCGGTGGGACAGACACCGGGGAGCTGTTTTTT. This translates into CASSSGGTDTGELFF.

The chain carries TRBV11-3 and TRBJ1-4; D call uncertain. Trimming left V 5 bases short and J 6 bases short, with 31 bases between. The germline gives CDR1 SGHNT, CDR2 YENEEA. This CDR3 region has 20 residues. CDR3 nucleotide sequence: TGTGCCAGCAGCCTCCTTTCGGGGTCGATTATAGGCTTTCGGGATGAAAAACTGTTTTTT. Residues: CASSLLSGSIIGFRDEKLFF.

This chain links TRBV7-9 with TRBJ1-2; 9 nucleotides match TRBD1. The trim removed 2 bases at V and 2 bases at J, leaving 9 bases unmatched. The V gene's germline CDR1 is SEHNR and CDR2 FQNEAQ (reference sequence). This CDR3 has 17 amino acids. CDR3 coding DNA: TGTGCCAGCAGCTTATTGTTGGGACAGGGATCCAACTATGGCTACACCTTC. Protein: CASSLLLGQGSNYGYTF. Filled out from reference TRBV7-9 and TRBJ1-2, the complete variable domain reads DTGVSQNPRHKITKRGQNVTFRCDPISEHNRLYWYRQTLGQGPEFLTYFQNEAQLEKSRLLSDRFSAERPKGSFSTLEIQRTEQGDSAMYLCASSLLLGQGSNYGYTFGSGTRLTVV.

The chain carries TRBV2 and TRBJ2-7, with 7 bases that match TRBD2. Germline V gene sequence: CDR1 SNHLY, CDR2 FYNNEI. The CDR3 length is 11 residues. V gave up 8 bases and J gave up 4 bases; unmatched junction bases: 2. CDR3 sequence: CASGGVYEQYF. CDR3 DNA sequence: TGTGCCAGCGGGGGGGTATACGAGCAGTACTTC.

The chain uses TRBV25-1 and TRBJ1-1; 9 bases match TRBD1. The trim removed 2 bases at V and 14 bases at J, leaving 6 bases unmatched. The CDR3 is 12 amino acids. Looked up from germline, CDR1 is MGHDK and CDR2 is SYGVNS. CDR3 bases: TGTGCCAGCAGTGAAATCGGACAGGGGAACTTCTTT. This encodes CASSEIGQGNFF.

This clone was recorded only once. This chain links TRBV28 with TRBJ1-2; D remains unclear. In germline, CDR1 is MDHEN, CDR2 SYDVKM. Trimming removed 8 bases from V and 4 bases from J, with 11 bases in between. CDR3 length: 12 amino acids. The CDR3 loop is CASVGQTYGYTF. CDR3 sequence (DNA): TGTGCCAGCGTAGGGCAAACCTATGGCTACACCTTC.

This chain links TRBV3-1 (or the pseudogene TRBV3-2) with TRBJ1-4; D call uncertain. The V gene lost 4 bases and the J gene lost 3 bases, with 12 bases spanning the gap. Germline CDR1 LGHDT, CDR2 YNNKEL (reference sequence). CDR3 length: 15 residues. The CDR3, as DNA: TGTGCCAGCAGCCGAGGTCGACTGGCTAATGAAAAACTGTTTTTT. Residues: CASSRGRLANEKLFF.

Sample share makes this clone medium-sized. The V gene is TRBV12-5, the J gene TRBJ2-7; D possibly corresponds to TRBD2 (6 bases). CDR1 and CDR2 from the germline V gene are LGHNT and FRNRAP. V was pared by 6 bases and J by 6 bases, with 15 bases between. The CDR3 length is 13 residues. In nucleotides, the CDR3 is TGTGCTAGTGGCTCCGTCGGGGGAACCGAGCAGTACTTC. Translated: CASGSVGGTEQYF.

This clone was counted many times. The rearrangement joins TRBV10-1 to TRBJ1-6; no clear D gene. CDR3 length equals 13 residues. Trimming pared 3 bases from V and 7 bases from J, leaving 7 bases between. Germline values: CDR1 WNHNN, CDR2 SYGVQD (reference sequence). The CDR3 region is CASSDGGNSPLHF. In DNA form, the CDR3 reads TGCGCCAGCAGTGATGGTGGAAATTCACCCCTCCACTTT.

In this sample, this clone turned up once. The V and J genes are TRBV19 and TRBJ2-5; 10 bases align to TRBD1. The V gene's germline CDR1 is LNHDA and CDR2 SQIVND (reference sequence). Trimming removed 2 bases from V and 6 bases from J; junction bases left unmatched: 9. The CDR3 totals 16 residues. This CDR3 reads CASSILPGQGTQTQYF. CDR3 nucleotide sequence: TGTGCCAGTAGTATACTGCCGGGACAGGGGACCCAGACCCAGTACTTC.

The rearrangement links TRBV28 to TRBJ2-7; 9 bases are a match to TRBD2. The length of the CDR3 is 14 residues. The J segment lost 3 bases and the V segment lost 3 bases, leaving 3 bases of the junction unmatched. Germline CDR1 and CDR2: MDHEN and SYDVKM. CDR3 DNA sequence: TGTGCCAGCAGTTTTGCGGGGGGGCGCTACGAGCAGTACTTC. Residues: CASSFAGGRYEQYF. The full variable domain, with the rest looked up from reference TRBV28 and TRBJ2-7, is DVKVTQSSRYLVKRTGEKVFLECVQDMDHENMFWYRQDPGLGLRLIYFSYDVKMKEKGDIPEGYSVSREKKERFSLILESASTNQTSMYLCASSFAGGRYEQYFGPGTRLTVT.

CDR3 sequence (DNA): TGTGCCAGCAGCTCTCCGACTAGCGGGGGCCAAGAGACCCAGTACTTC. It yields the protein CASSSPTSGGQETQYF. The J gene is TRBJ2-5, the V gene TRBV5-4; 12 nucleotides match TRBD2. The CDR3 totals 16 residues. Trimming removed 3 bases from V and 1 base from J; junction bases left unmatched: 4. The germline gives CDR1 SGHNT, CDR2 YYREEE (reference sequence).

The CDR3 region has the DNA TGTGCCAGCAGTGATCTGGGGACGGTCATTTCACCCCTCCACTTT. Translating it yields CASSDLGTVISPLHF. The chain has TRBV2 and TRBJ1-6, with a weak D call TRBD1 (5 bases). The CDR3 consists of 15 residues. V lost 3 bases to trimming and J lost 9 bases, with 15 bases between them. The germline gives CDR1 SNHLY, CDR2 FYNNEI.

This chain uses TRBV2 with TRBJ1-5, with a weak D call TRBD1 (5 bases). CDR1 is SNHLY and CDR2 is FYNNEI in the germline V gene. The CDR3 extends over 14 amino acids. Trimming removed 8 bases from V and 2 bases from J, with 13 bases in between. This chain's CDR3 is CASGRGAGNQPQHF. The DNA for the CDR3 is TGTGCCAGCGGACGGGGCGCTGGCAATCAGCCCCAGCATTTT.

The chain combines TRBV18 with TRBJ2-6; D gene uncertain. The CDR3 covers 15 residues. From germline, CDR1 is KGHSH and CDR2 LQKENI. V was clipped by 5 bases and J by 1 base, with 9 bases between them. The CDR3 reads CASSTNPSGANVLTF. CDR3 in DNA: TGTGCCAGCTCAACCAATCCGTCTGGGGCCAACGTCCTGACTTTC.

The gene calls are TRBV9 and TRBJ2-7; no clear D gene. Germline V gene lookup returns CDR1 SGDLS and CDR2 YYNGEE. The CDR3 runs 14 residues. The ends were cut back, 4 bases at V and 2 bases at J, with 13 bases in the middle. CDR3 residues: CASSPPAHPYEQYF. For the CDR3, the DNA is TGTGCCAGCAGCCCCCCAGCCCACCCCTACGAGCAGTACTTC.

V usage is TRBV7-9 and J usage is TRBJ1-4; D perhaps matches TRBD1 (5 bases). Germline loops: CDR1 SEHNR, CDR2 FQNEAQ (reference sequence). Trimming cost V 2 bases and J 0 bases, with 10 bases left between them. The CDR3 sequence is 16 residues long. In DNA form, the CDR3 reads TGTGCCAGCAGCTTAAGACGGGGCGCAACTAATGAAAAACTGTTTTTT. The encoded protein is CASSLRRGATNEKLFF.

V is TRBV9 and J is TRBJ2-7, with TRBD1 matching 10 bases. The CDR3 consists of 15 residues. The V gene's germline CDR1 is SGDLS and CDR2 YYNGEE. V dropped 2 bases and J dropped 2; count of bases not matched to a gene: 4. Here the CDR3 DNA reads TGTGCCAGCAGCGTGGGACAGGGGATTGCCTACGAGCAGTACTTC. It codes for CASSVGQGIAYEQYF.

This chain links TRBV30 with TRBJ2-3, with D uncertain. The V end lost 1 base, the J end lost 2 bases, and 7 bases lay between the germline ends. Germline-derived CDR1 and CDR2 are GTSNPN and SVGIG (reference sequence). This CDR3 region has 13 residues. CDR3 region: CAWSERTTDTQYF. The CDR3 DNA is TGTGCCTGGAGTGAGAGAACCACAGATACGCAGTATTTT.

A few counts support this clone. This chain joins TRBV2 and TRBJ1-6; D possibly corresponds to TRBD1 (5 bases). The CDR3 loop spans 16 amino acids. CDR1 and CDR2 from the germline V gene are SNHLY and FYNNEI. V lost 4 bases and J lost 8, with 18 bases in between. DNA of the CDR3: TGTGCCAGCAGTGTTGTCCCCACAGGAGGCTATTCACCCCTCCACTTT. It translates to CASSVVPTGGYSPLHF.

This chain joins TRBV4-2 and TRBJ1-1, with 7 nucleotides matching TRBD1. The CDR3 sequence is 14 residues long. Germline V CDR1 and CDR2: LGHNA, YNFKEQ. J gave up 3 bases and V 1 base, and 2 bases lay outside the gene matches. The CDR3 reads CASSQVQGYTEAFF. The CDR3 DNA reads TGTGCCAGCAGCCAAGTACAGGGGTACACTGAAGCTTTCTTT.

This clone was observed once. The genes are TRBV11-2 and TRBJ2-1, with 8 positions matching TRBD1. The CDR3 has 14 amino acids. Germline CDR1 and CDR2: SGHAT and FQNNGV. With 3 bases clipped from V and 5 bases from J, the junction kept 3 bases outside the gene matches. The CDR3 DNA sequence: TGTGCCAGCAGCTTCACAGGGGGGCACAATGAGCAGTTCTTC. It codes for CASSFTGGHNEQFF.

The gene calls are TRBV9 and TRBJ1-1; TRBD1 matches at 10 bases. Germline V CDR1 and CDR2: SGDLS, YYNGEE. There are 15 residues in the CDR3. J was trimmed by 3 bases and V by 3 bases; bases with no gene match: 5. CDR3 residues: CASSATGGWDTEAFF. As DNA, the CDR3 is TGTGCCAGCAGCGCGACAGGGGGCTGGGACACTGAAGCTTTCTTT.